The 25 T cell receptor beta chains in this list originate from one sample, sequenced in a study of blood T cell repertoires in COVID-19. Data came from immunoSEQ multiplex PCR; TCRdb stores just in-frame clones and leaves some out. The sample lists 55,000 to 80,000 clones, approximately 79% seen once, with 15% to 20% in the top ten. The source material was peripheral blood. The receptors shown here come from a man older than 75 with active COVID-19.

This clone was recorded once. The CDR3 region is CATSDFPSGVTYYNEQFF. The DNA of the CDR3 is TGTGCCACCAGTGATTTTCCTAGCGGGGTTACCTATTACAATGAGCAGTTCTTC. The chain has TRBV24-1 and TRBJ2-1; the match to TRBD2 covers 9 bases. There are 18 residues in the CDR3. The germline gives CDR1 KGHDR, CDR2 SFDVKD. V was pared by 1 base and J by 4 bases, with 10 bases of the junction left unmatched.

V usage is TRBV9 and J usage is TRBJ2-7; D gene uncertain. Germline lookup yields CDR1 SGDLS and CDR2 YYNGEE. The V gene lost 4 bases and the J gene lost 8 bases, with 7 bases spanning the gap. The CDR3 has 10 amino acids. The CDR3, as DNA: TGTGCCAGCAGCCCACTTAAGCAGTACTTC. It translates to CASSPLKQYF.

The CDR3: CASSLGQGVSQPQHF. The CDR3 DNA is TGTGCCAGCAGCTTGGGACAGGGGGTGAGTCAGCCCCAGCATTTT. The chain combines TRBV5-6 with TRBJ1-5; 9 positions agree with TRBD1. CDR3 length: 15 amino acids. Losses at the gene ends were 0 bases for V and 6 bases for J; bases not matched to a gene: 4. Germline V lookup: CDR1 SGHDT, CDR2 YYEEEE.

The CDR3 DNA reads TGCGCCAGCAGCCAAGGCCAATCTAGCGGGGGACTGGACACCGGGGAGCTGTTTTTT. Its translation is CASSQGQSSGGLDTGELFF. The chain recombines TRBV4-1 with TRBJ2-2; 10 bases fit TRBD2. CDR1 and CDR2 from the germline V gene are MGHRA and YSYEKL. The CDR3 consists of 19 residues. Unmatched junction bases numbered 11, after V lost 1 base and J lost 3 bases.

The chain has TRBV28 and TRBJ1-2; D remains unclear. The CDR3 contains 15 residues. The V and J ends lost 3 bases and 5 bases respectively, with 16 bases between them. Germline V gives CDR1 MDHEN, CDR2 SYDVKM. The CDR3 DNA follows: TGTGCCAGCAGTTTGCCCACCCGTTCGGGGTATGGCTACACCTTC. Protein sequence: CASSLPTRSGYGYTF.

The chain recombines TRBV24-1 with TRBJ2-2; 9 nucleotides align to TRBD1. With 3 bases clipped from V and 4 bases from J, the junction kept 2 bases outside the gene matches. CDR3 length equals 15 residues. Germline CDR1 KGHDR, CDR2 SFDVKD. CDR3 nucleotides: TGTGCCACCAGTGATAACAGGGGGCTCACCGGGGAGCTGTTTTTT. Its protein is CATSDNRGLTGELFF.

Worth noting for this clone: An end of the junction differs from the germline gene, which may be a read error. DNA for the CDR3: TGTGCCAGCAGCTTCTCGAACAGCGGGGAGCTGTTTTTT. Translation gives CASSFSNSGELFF. The chain has TRBV7-3 and TRBJ2-2; no clear D. The CDR3 contains 13 residues. The V gene's germline CDR1 is SGHTA and CDR2 FQGTGA.

This clone was detected only a few times. The chain has TRBV18 and TRBJ1-6; 11 bases match TRBD1. After removal of 6 bases from V and 13 bases from J, the junction contained 11 bases not matched to a gene. Germline CDR1 and CDR2: KGHSH and LQKENI. The CDR3 has 15 residues. Here the CDR3 reads CASSPGTGGTSPLHF. CDR3 in DNA: TGTGCCAGCTCCCCCGGGACAGGGGGGACCTCGCCCCTCCACTTT. Complete variable domain (other parts from reference TRBV18 and TRBJ1-6): NAGVMQNPRHLVRRRGQEARLRCSPMKGHSHVYWYRQLPEEGLKFMVYLQKENIIDESGMPKERFSAEFPKEGPSILRIQQVVRGDSAAYFCASSPGTGGTSPLHFGNGTRLTVT.

The chain has TRBV6-2 or TRBV6-3 and TRBJ2-3, with D possibly TRBD1 on 6 matching bases. The CDR3 spans 16 residues. Trimming removed 0 bases from V and 4 bases from J, with 14 bases in between. Germline loops: CDR1 MNHEY, CDR2 SVGEGT. The CDR3 here is CASSYSGHRYPDTQYF. The CDR3, as DNA: TGTGCCAGCAGTTACTCGGGACATCGGTATCCAGATACGCAGTATTTT.

J is TRBJ2-1 and V is TRBV5-4, with TRBD1 matching 11 bases. The V gene end was trimmed by 4 bases and the J gene end by 8 bases; junction bases not matched to a gene: 8. The CDR3 is 15 amino acids. CDR1 is SGHNT and CDR2 is YYREEE in the germline V gene (reference sequence). The CDR3 reads CASSQWTGGRDEQFF. The CDR3 DNA sequence: TGTGCCAGCAGCCAGTGGACAGGGGGCAGGGATGAGCAGTTCTTC.

The chain recombines TRBV10-3 with TRBJ1-2; 8 nucleotides line up with TRBD1. The germline CDR1 and CDR2 sequences are ENHRY and SYGVKD. The CDR3 loop spans 15 amino acids. Unmatched junction bases numbered 8, after V lost 4 bases and J lost 4 bases. CDR3 in amino acids: CAISGGQGAIYGYTF. CDR3 coding DNA: TGTGCCATCAGTGGCGGGCAGGGGGCTATCTATGGCTACACCTTC.

This clone has a handful of counts. As DNA, the CDR3 is TGTGCCAGCAGTTACAATGCCCTAGCGGGAGGTGGGGATGAGCAGTTCTTC. Translation: CASSYNALAGGGDEQFF. The gene calls are TRBV6-2 or TRBV6-3 and TRBJ2-1; TRBD2 matches 11 bases. The CDR3 loop spans 17 amino acids. Per the germline V gene, CDR1 is MNHEY and CDR2 is SVGEGT. V gave up 2 bases and J gave up 8 bases; unmatched junction bases: 11.

This sequence joins TRBV3-1 (or the pseudogene TRBV3-2) and TRBJ1-2; D might be TRBD1 (5 bases). V was pared by 3 bases and J by 4 bases, with 24 bases between. This CDR3 comprises 18 residues. CDR1 is LGHDT, CDR2 YNNKEL, per germline (reference sequence). This chain's CDR3 is CASSHRISGGDSPYGYTF. The CDR3, as DNA: TGTGCCAGCAGCCACCGAATCTCCGGGGGGGACTCCCCCTATGGCTACACCTTC.

This clone appeared a single time. J is TRBJ2-7 and V is TRBV19, with TRBD2 matching 8 bases. This CDR3 comprises 15 residues. CDR1 and CDR2 (germline): LNHDA, SQIVND (reference sequence). Trimming cost V 3 bases and J 2 bases; bases outside gene matches: 6. The CDR3 spells CASSIRAGAAYEQYF. DNA for the CDR3: TGTGCCAGTAGTATCCGAGCGGGAGCAGCCTACGAGCAGTACTTC. Filled out from reference TRBV19 and TRBJ2-7, the complete variable domain reads DGGITQSPKYLFRKEGQNVTLSCEQNLNHDAMYWYRQDPGQGLRLIYYSQIVNDFQKGDIAEGYSVSREKKESFPLTVTSAQKNPTAFYLCASSIRAGAAYEQYFGPGTRLTVT.

The chain is built from TRBV20-1 and TRBJ1-2; D gene unclear. Germline CDR1 reads DFQATT; CDR2 reads SNEGSKA (reference sequence). Trimming left V 3 bases short and J 3 bases short, with 14 bases between. The CDR3 is 14 residues long. This CDR3 is CSASAGFTYYGYTF. The CDR3 DNA reads as TGCAGTGCTAGTGCGGGATTTACTTACTATGGCTACACCTTC.

The J gene is TRBJ1-2, the V gene TRBV6-5; maybe TRBD1 (6 bases). The CDR3 extends over 15 amino acids. Germline assignment: CDR1 MNHEY and CDR2 SVGAGI. The V end lost 6 bases, the J end lost 2 bases, and 16 bases lay between the germline ends. The CDR3 coding sequence is TGTGCCAGCAGGGCGAACAGGGAACCGAACTATGGCTACACCTTC. Residues: CASRANREPNYGYTF.

This clone was counted a few times. The CDR3 sequence: CASSPPWTGGSQPQHF. In DNA, the CDR3 is TGTGCCAGCTCACCACCCTGGACAGGGGGTTCGCAGCCCCAGCATTTT. The J gene is TRBJ1-5, the V gene TRBV18; 10 nucleotides agree with TRBD1. The germline V gene encodes CDR1 KGHSH and CDR2 LQKENI. V shed 0 bases and J 7 bases; nucleotides not matched to a gene: 6. The CDR3 is 16 amino acids.

J is TRBJ1-3 and V is TRBV3-1 (or the pseudogene TRBV3-2); 7 bases match TRBD1. The CDR3 length is 15 residues. After removal of 3 bases from V and 0 bases from J, the junction contained 2 bases not matched to a gene. Germline values: CDR1 LGHDT, CDR2 YNNKEL (reference sequence). The CDR3 here is CASSQGQTSGNTIYF. In DNA, the CDR3 is TGTGCCAGCAGCCAGGGACAGACCTCTGGAAACACCATATATTTT.

The chain joins TRBV19 to TRBJ1-1; a weak D match, TRBD1 (5 bases). V lost 4 bases and J 4 bases, leaving 7 bases between the germline ends. The CDR3 has 12 residues. CDR1 is LNHDA and CDR2 is SQIVND in the germline V gene (reference sequence). The CDR3 loop reads CASSTGSTEAFF. The CDR3 DNA is TGTGCCAGTAGTACAGGGTCCACTGAAGCTTTCTTT.

This rearrangement joins TRBV2 to TRBJ1-1; the D gene is possibly TRBD1 (5 bases). In germline, CDR1 is SNHLY, CDR2 FYNNEI. Trimming took 8 bases from V and 0 from J, leaving 16 bases between them. The CDR3 loop spans 15 amino acids. Written as DNA, the CDR3 is TGTGCCAGCGGATCCCAGGGTTCCATGAACACTGAAGCTTTCTTT. Protein product: CASGSQGSMNTEAFF.

The V gene is TRBV5-4, the J gene TRBJ2-1; 8 nucleotides line up with TRBD2. The CDR3 is made up of 17 amino acids. Germline CDR1 is SGHNT and CDR2 is YYREEE (reference sequence). The trim removed 3 bases at V and 6 bases at J, leaving 14 bases unmatched. The CDR3: CASSSPEERGPFNEQFF. CDR3 DNA: TGTGCCAGCAGCTCTCCTGAGGAGCGGGGGCCTTTCAATGAGCAGTTCTTC.

This rearrangement joins TRBV19 to TRBJ2-7; no firm D call. Trimming stripped 5 bases from V and 0 bases from J, with 8 bases between. The CDR3 spans 13 residues. Germline V CDR1 and CDR2: LNHDA, SQIVND (reference sequence). CDR3 amino acids: CASSGQVSYEQYF. The CDR3 nucleotides read TGTGCCAGTAGTGGGCAGGTCTCCTACGAGCAGTACTTC.

The chain joins TRBV6-5 to TRBJ1-1; D gene ambiguous. Looked up from germline, CDR1 is MNHEY and CDR2 is SVGAGI. This CDR3 is built from 14 residues. Trimming removed 5 bases at V and 1 base at J, with 11 bases between. The chain's CDR3 is CASSPPGGNTEAFF. CDR3 sequence (DNA): TGTGCCAGCAGTCCCCCTGGAGGGAACACTGAAGCTTTCTTT.

The chain joins TRBV4-2 to TRBJ1-5; no clear D gene. V shed 0 bases and J shed 12 bases, with 9 bases lying between them. This CDR3 comprises 12 residues. The V gene's germline CDR1 is LGHNA and CDR2 YNFKEQ. CDR3 sequence: CASSQERGVQHF. The CDR3, as DNA: TGTGCCAGCAGCCAAGAGCGGGGAGTCCAGCATTTT.

This chain connects TRBV27 to TRBJ1-4; tentatively, D is TRBD1 (5 bases). Trimming stripped 3 bases from V and 8 bases from J, with 10 bases between. The germline gives CDR1 MNHEY, CDR2 SMNVEV (reference sequence). This CDR3 spans 13 amino acids. The CDR3 nucleotides read TGTGCCAGCAGTTTTAGGGGAAGAGAAAAACTGTTTTTT. It encodes CASSFRGREKLFF.